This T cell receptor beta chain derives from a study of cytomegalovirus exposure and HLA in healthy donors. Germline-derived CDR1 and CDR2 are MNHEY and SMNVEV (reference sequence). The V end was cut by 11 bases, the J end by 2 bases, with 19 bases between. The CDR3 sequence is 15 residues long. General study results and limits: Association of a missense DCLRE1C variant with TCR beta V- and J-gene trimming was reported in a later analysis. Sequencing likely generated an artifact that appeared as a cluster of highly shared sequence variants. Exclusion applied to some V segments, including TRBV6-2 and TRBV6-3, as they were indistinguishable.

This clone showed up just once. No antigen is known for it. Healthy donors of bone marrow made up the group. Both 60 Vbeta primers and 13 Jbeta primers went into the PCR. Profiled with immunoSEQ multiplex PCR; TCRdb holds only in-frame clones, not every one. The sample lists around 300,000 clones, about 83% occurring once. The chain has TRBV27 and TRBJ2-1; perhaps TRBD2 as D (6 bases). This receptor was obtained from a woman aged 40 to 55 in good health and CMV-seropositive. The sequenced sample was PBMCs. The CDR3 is CAASDGAGTYNEQFF. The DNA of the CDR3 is TGTGCCGCATCGGACGGGGCGGGAACCTACAATGAGCAGTTCTTC.